The clone carrying this TCR beta chain was found many times. Its antigen remains unidentified. There were TCR beta CDR3 regions amplified from RNA transcripts. First-round RT-PCR with HTBI primers amplified the TCR CDR3 region. TCRdb reprocessed the multiplex PCR reads via MiXCR and lists one record per CDR3 protein. Altogether roughly 570,000 distinct CDR3 sequences are present, more than 45% being singletons, with the ten largest covering around 8%. The germline gives CDR1 SNHLY, CDR2 FYNNEI. V lost 2 bases, J lost 3 bases, and 18 bases stayed unmatched. The CDR3 is 19 amino acids. These data originate in a study of T cells in Graves' hyperthyroidism and ophthalmopathy. Graves' hyperthyroidism was deemed stable given no ophthalmopathy progression within 18 months. Diagnostic assessment was based on clinical symptoms, serum thyroxine and TRAb, thyroid ultrasound and orbital computed tomography. Study findings and constraints: Ophthalmopathy could be told apart from stable hyperthyroidism with a 13 V-J model. Blood also carried most thyroid clonotypes expanded above 0.001.

Sequenced material: peripheral blood or thyroid tissue (not recorded which). This receptor was obtained from a woman between 18 and 30 years old with Graves' hyperthyroidism. The J gene is TRBJ1-1, the V gene TRBV2; 7 bases are a match to TRBD1. The CDR3 DNA follows: TGTGCCAGCAGTGAACCCAGGGATAGAGGGGGCGGAAGGGACACTGAAGCTTTCTTT. It yields the protein CASSEPRDRGGGRDTEAFF.